The 7 T cell receptor beta chains listed next were all sequenced from one sample in a study of T-cell memory formation after mild COVID-19. TCRdb ran MiXCR on the 5' RACE reads and lists one entry per CDR3 protein. Here the sample spans roughly 340,000 distinct CDR3 sequences, around 15% being singletons. The sequenced sample consisted of PBMCs or a T cell subset sorted from them (not recorded which). These receptor sequences come from a man aged 18 to 30 who had mild COVID-19 (a few samples of this study predate the infection). Cell type and time point are not known.

This clonotype showed up just a few times. The chain recombines TRBV5-6 with TRBJ1-5, with D hard to call. Trimming took off 5 bases at V and 8 bases at J, with 14 bases between the two ends. The CDR3 is 13 residues long. Germline CDR1 SGHDT, CDR2 YYEEEE. DNA of the CDR3: TGTGCCAGCAGTTATCACGGTGGGAAGCCCCAGCATTTT. Translated, it gives CASSYHGGKPQHF.

The table lists this clonotype with a few counts. The rearrangement joins TRBV7-8 to TRBJ1-5; possibly TRBD1 for D (5 bases). There are 16 residues in the CDR3. Per germline, CDR1 SGHVS and CDR2 FQNEAQ. The V end was cut by 0 bases, the J end by 0 bases, with 9 bases between. In DNA form, the CDR3 reads TGTGCCAGCAGCTTAGCGGGGGGGGATAGCAATCAGCCCCAGCATTTT. The encoded protein is CASSLAGGDSNQPQHF.

The gene calls are TRBV5-1 and TRBJ2-7; TRBD2 aligns across 11 bases. Germline V CDR1 and CDR2: SGHRS, YFSETQ. V lost 4 bases to trimming and J lost 4 bases; unmatched junction nucleotides: 1. CDR3 length equals 13 residues. The CDR3 DNA is TGCGCCAGCAGCACTAGCGGGAGTTACGAGCAGTACTTC. Translating it yields CASSTSGSYEQYF.

This clonotype appeared a few times. This chain links TRBV7-8 with TRBJ1-5, with D possibly matching TRBD1 (5 bases). The CDR3 sequence is 13 residues long. V lost 5 bases, J lost 5 bases, and 10 bases lay in between. Per the germline V gene, CDR1 is SGHVS and CDR2 is FQNEAQ. Here the CDR3 reads CASSNGRDQPQHF. The DNA for the CDR3 is TGTGCCAGCAGCAATGGCAGGGATCAGCCCCAGCATTTT. Looking up the rest from reference TRBV7-8 and TRBJ1-5 gives the full variable domain: GAGVSQSPRYKVAKRGQDVALRCDPISGHVSLFWYQQALGQGPEFLTYFQNEAQLDKSGLPSDRFFAERPEGSVSTLKIQRTQQEDSAVYLCASSNGRDQPQHFGDGTRLSIL.

This clonotype was seen many times. In DNA, the CDR3 is TGCGCCAGCAGCTTGGAAACCGTCTCCTCCTACGAGCAGTACTTC. Protein sequence: CASSLETVSSYEQYF. The rearrangement uses TRBV5-1 and TRBJ2-7; D ambiguous. The V and J ends lost 0 bases and 0 bases respectively, with 10 bases between them. Germline V CDR1 and CDR2: SGHRS, YFSETQ. The CDR3 totals 15 residues.

V and J are TRBV29-1 and TRBJ2-5; D call uncertain. The CDR3 length is 12 residues. The germline V gene encodes CDR1 SQVTM and CDR2 ANQGSEA. This CDR3 is CSVTGYQETQYF. CDR3 coding DNA: TGCAGTGTGACCGGGTACCAAGAGACCCAGTACTTC.

This rearrangement joins TRBV24-1 to TRBJ2-1, with 9 nucleotides matching TRBD1. The germline CDR1 and CDR2 sequences are KGHDR and SFDVKD. The CDR3 spans 15 residues. V trimming: 3 bases; J trimming: 8 bases; junction bases outside the gene matches: 7. CDR3 region: CATSDQRTGAHEQFF. In DNA, the CDR3 is TGTGCCACCAGTGATCAGAGGACAGGGGCCCATGAGCAGTTCTTC.